The 5 T cell receptor beta chains listed next were all sequenced from one sample in a study of control samples from healthy donors and cancer patients (TCRdb year 2020). Library preparation was by the immunoSEQ multiplex PCR assay. In its TCRdb copy, this immuneACCESS table keeps in-frame sequences only and misses some clones. Where compared with another copy, unresolved V genes explain less than half of these, and the others have no known cause. The sample table holds about 110,000 clones, of which roughly four fifths were seen once. The ten largest clones capture under 8.5% of the sample. Sequenced input: blood. The receptors were sampled from a man between 18 and 35 years old in good health.

This rearrangement joins TRBV10-3 to TRBJ1-1, with TRBD1 identical over 7 bases. The germline V gene encodes CDR1 ENHRY and CDR2 SYGVKD. There are 15 residues in the CDR3. V shed 4 bases and J 1 base; nucleotides not matched to a gene: 6. This CDR3 is CAISVHGTANTEAFF. The CDR3 coding sequence is TGTGCCATCAGTGTTCACGGGACAGCGAACACTGAAGCTTTCTTT.

The chain links TRBV10-2 to TRBJ1-6, with D unresolved. CDR1 and CDR2 from the germline V gene are WSHSY and SAAADI. Trimming took off 4 bases at V and 9 bases at J, with 7 bases between the two ends. The CDR3 spans 12 residues. CDR3 bases: TGCGCCAGCAGTGGGGAGGGTTCACCCCTCCACTTT. Its translation is CASSGEGSPLHF.

The V and J genes are TRBV15 and TRBJ2-7; no firm D call. Germline CDR1 is LNHNV and CDR2 is YYDKDF (reference sequence). V was trimmed by 2 bases and J by 6 bases, leaving 14 bases between them. The CDR3 runs to 14 residues. The CDR3 coding sequence is TGTGCCACCAGCAGATCTCTCCTGTCAGGCGAGCAGTACGTC. This encodes CATSRSLLSGEQYV.

This chain uses TRBV27 with TRBJ1-5, with TRBD1 matching 7 bases. CDR1 is MNHEY and CDR2 is SMNVEV in the germline V gene (reference sequence). The CDR3 is made up of 18 amino acids. Trimming cost V 5 bases and J 1 base; bases outside gene matches: 14. CDR3 protein: CASSGNRGGDWSNQPQHF. The DNA for the CDR3 is TGTGCCAGCAGTGGAAACAGGGGCGGCGATTGGAGCAATCAGCCCCAGCATTTT.

This chain links TRBV30 with TRBJ1-1, with 7 bases matching TRBD1. V shed 0 bases, J shed 5 bases, and the junction held 6 bases outside the gene matches. CDR3 length equals 14 residues. CDR1 and CDR2 (germline): GTSNPN, SVGIG (reference sequence). As DNA, the CDR3 is TGTGCCTGGAGTGTAATCCAGGGGGGAACTGAAGCTTTCTTT. This gives the protein CAWSVIQGGTEAFF.